This T cell receptor beta chain was sequenced in a study of blood T cell repertoires in COVID-19. Overall study: From the United States, Italy and Spain came samples of acute and convalescent COVID-19.

In its sample, this clone was seen once. CDR3 length: 15 residues. Germline CDR1 reads MNHEY; CDR2 reads SVGAGI. V lost 3 bases and J lost 4; bases outside the gene matches: 6. Authors' analysis steps: Cell counts per sample came from amplifying reference gene primers. Method: immunoSEQ multiplex PCR; TCRdb's copy keeps in-frame clones and lacks some. The V and J calls and clone size are taken from that table; D and trimming were inferred from the DNA. The sample contains about 160,000 clones, roughly 88% of which appear only once. The source material was peripheral blood. This chain links TRBV6-5 with TRBJ1-3; 7 bases map to TRBD1. This TCR derives from a man in his sixties who had recovered from COVID-19. The CDR3 region is CASSYLQGYGNTIYF. The CDR3 DNA is TGTGCCAGCAGTTATCTACAGGGGTACGGAAACACCATATATTTT.